This T cell receptor beta chain is drawn from a study of cytomegalovirus exposure and HLA in healthy donors (dated by TCRdb to 2015 to 2018). At the level of the whole study: In an earlier analysis of several hundred of the donors, approximately 260 Gb of sequence data and 90 million to 120 million unique TCR beta sequences from roughly 180 million T cells were reported. About 300 gigabases of sequencing data and tens of millions of unique TCR sequences were included in an early release covering about 700 HLA-typed donors. Of the 300 to 500 genotyped donors, approximately 80% were placed in the genetic ancestry cluster associated with self-reported Caucasian donors. The study was designed to test whether signatures of past pathogen exposure could be identified by cataloging public T cell receptors. The T cell repertoires of 670 or so subjects were profiled by immunosequencing and related to cytomegalovirus serostatus. In addition to the first cohort of approximately 650 subjects, a separate validation cohort of approximately 130 different subjects was used. The study combined high-throughput TCR immunosequencing, statistical association of individual TCRs with disease status, and machine learning to predict cytomegalovirus infection status. A later analysis re-examined previously published TCR beta repertoires from over 500 donors and added high-resolution HLA genotyping to investigate patterns of TCR occurrence. Rather than using new phenotypic data, the later analysis identified candidate immune exposures from TCR beta sequences and from how often those sequences occurred across donors. In an earlier analysis of several hundred of the donors, high-throughput TCR beta sequencing was used to judge whether each TCR beta V gene segment behaved as functional or pseudogenic. Donor age, sex, ethnicity and CMV serostatus were compiled alongside the repertoire data. A later genetic analysis used genome-wide SNP genotypes for about 65% of the 666 donors, treating that subset as a discovery cohort. Every discovery cohort repertoire had been produced on one sequencing platform. HLA typing included class I and class II loci at four-digit resolution. Typing coverage differed by locus: A, B, C, DRB1 and DQB1 were typed in about 629-640 donors, DQA1 in 500 to 550, DPA1 in approximately 600, and DPB1 in 472. A few DR-DQ haplotypes were treated as single units for association and clustering because of strong linkage in the cohort. Among some 400 genotyped donors of the cohort, an average of 235,054 unique TCR beta nucleotide sequences were sequenced per donor, around 20% of them non-productive. Summary of the overall study and its limitations: Compared with equally common non-associated chains, HLA-associated TCR beta chains in a later analysis were more clonally expanded and had lower generation probabilities. Because counts were too low, fewer than 20 rarely observed V segments, including chromosome 9 orphons, were excluded from the earlier analysis of around 590 of the donors. In a later analysis, TCR association rates were found to vary across HLA loci, with the most associated TCRs seen for DRB1 alleles and the fewest for HLA-C alleles. A few of the identified cytomegalovirus-associated TCR beta chains were confirmed in vitro to be specific for cytomegalovirus antigens. Because HLA typing was missing for some donors at each locus, association tests included only the typed subset. Broadly in line with IMGT annotations, most TCR beta V segments showed up in productive rearrangements about 87% or about 30% of the time in an earlier analysis of approximately 640 of the donors. Some IMGT-functional V segments, including TRBV6-2 and TRBV6-3, could not be told apart with the 87-base-pair reads, so those segments were excluded. The study listed 164 TCR beta chains as associated with cytomegalovirus. The only immune exposure information available for the cohort was CMV serostatus. Sequencing depth was assumed to be roughly uniform across donors in the presence/absence analyses, though that assumption may not hold. A further reported finding was that TCR beta sequences accurately predicted the HLA-A and HLA-B alleles for most subjects in the first cohort. Correlated functional status among segregating V segments might be attributable to linkage disequilibrium, but an unknown experimental factor could not be ruled out. A later analysis reported that several top co-occurrence clusters appeared linked to parvovirus B19, influenza, CMV and Epstein-Barr virus. A group of highly shared sequence variants was considered likely to be a technical artifact of the sequencing pipeline. The classifier was reported to diagnose cytomegalovirus status with high specificity and sensitivity in both the original cohort and the validation cohort. In a later genetic analysis, fewer N-insertions in productive TCRs were reported among donors in an Asian-associated ancestry cluster than the roughly 700-donor mean. This cohort had only TCR beta chains sequenced, and the lack of alpha or paired-chain data limited which features could be detected. It was suggested by the authors that the approach could potentially be generalized to other disease states and immunological phenotypes. In a later analysis, most CMV-associated TCR beta chains were found to appear HLA-restricted, with HLA associations seemingly driven largely by CMV exposure. Across donors, most TCR sequences were observed very rarely, whereas some public TCRs were present in many individuals. Assigning TCR associations to individual alleles was difficult when HLA alleles, especially DR and DQ, strongly co-occurred. An association between a missense DCLRE1C variant and V-gene and J-gene trimming of TCR beta chains was found in a later genetic analysis and replicated in an independent cohort. In a later analysis, around 15,000 TCR beta sequences were associated with specific HLA alleles at a false discovery rate of 0.05.

With regard to this clone: There is no known antigen for this receptor.

The cohort was made up of approximately 670 healthy bone marrow donors. All cohort members were sampled while nominally healthy, although unrecorded immune exposures were likely present. The donor tested CMV seronegative, placing the donor among the roughly 400 seronegative members of the cohort. A peripheral blood sample was collected from each donor, and TCR beta sequencing was performed on peripheral blood mononuclear cells. Genomic DNA was extracted from the blood cell samples with the Qiagen DNeasy Blood Extraction Kit. Library generation was performed with the immunoSEQ multiplex PCR assay. For the multiplex PCR, a mixture combining 60 forward primers for TCR Vbeta segments and 13 reverse primers for TCR Jbeta segments was used. The CDR3 region of rearranged TCR beta genes was amplified from genomic DNA with a multiplex PCR assay. The amplified TCR beta libraries were sequenced on the Illumina HiSeq System as 87-base-pair reads. The published analysis was carried out like this. A later analysis tallied approximately 87 million unique TCR beta chains across the 666 repertoires, and some 12 million of those chains were shared by two or more donors. To remove PCR and sequencing errors, raw reads were error-corrected and collapsed into unique sequences using a nearest-neighbor algorithm that merged closely related sequences. V, D and J gene segments were assigned by aligning CDR3 sequences to IMGT reference sequences. For a sequence to be retained, a match of at least six nucleotides to both a V gene segment and a J gene segment was required. Rearrangements were classified as productive when the CDR3 lacked stop codons and remained in frame with V and J, and all other rearrangements were classified as non-productive. CDR3 was defined by IMGT convention, running from the second conserved V-encoded cysteine to the conserved J-encoded phenylalanine. In an earlier analysis of more than 550 of the donors, sequences lacking an unambiguous match to a single V gene segment were excluded. An earlier analysis of a few hundred of the donors called V segments functional above 56.7% productive rearrangements and segregating when the between-donor standard deviation exceeded 5%. A statistical classification framework was developed to diagnose cytomegalovirus status using the catalog of TCR beta chain sequences. A later analysis assigned V and J genes by comparing TCR nucleotide sequences with IMGT/GENE-DB human TR gene sequences. In a later analysis, CDR3 sequences and most-parsimonious VDJ recombination scenarios were assigned using the TCRdist pipeline. In a later analysis, each TCR beta chain was defined by its CDR3 amino acid sequence together with its V-gene family, and reads without a unique V-gene family were excluded. A later analysis removed 592 highly shared, low-generation-probability nucleotide sequences to deal with suspected cross-contamination and a sequencing artifact. For each public chain, a later analysis derived a clonal expansion index from normalized ranks of inferred template counts within each repertoire. A later analysis computed generation probabilities with a VDJ recombination model fitted to out-of-frame rearrangements, and checked the results against IGoR. In a later analysis, hypergeometric tests were used to score TCR-TCR, TCR-HLA and TCR-CMV co-occurrence, with a repertoire-size bias correction applied to TCR pairs. A later analysis estimated false discovery rates by permuting HLA or CMV assignments 20 times. In a later analysis, co-occurring TCRs were grouped with DBSCAN, and TCRdist sequence similarity was added when clustering was performed within HLA-allele-positive subsets. For co-occurrence clustering, repertoires with fewer than 30,000 or more than 120,000 public chains were excluded, along with five repertoires with anomalous nucleotide sharing. TCRdb mirrors the immuneACCESS table, restricted to in-frame sequences. Some clones are absent from its copies; in checked studies, under half trace to an unresolved V gene, and the reason for the others is unknown. V, J and clone size are those of that table, while D and trimming were read from the DNA. In this sample's table one finds about 140,000 clones. More than 0.8% of the sample belongs to the ten largest clones.

CDR1 is given as MNHNS and CDR2 as SASEGT, both from the germline V gene. V sheds 0 bases and J sheds 8 bases, leaving 17 bases between their ends. The CDR3 spans 16 residues, from the cysteine through the phenylalanine. Only the CDR3 portion is preserved as DNA: 48 bases, with reading frame beginning at the first base. In this chain, TRBV6-1 is recombined with TRBJ2-4; TRBD2 could be the D gene, as 6 bases match. Source material: PBMCs. The sequence was collected from a male donor in good health and CMV-seronegative. The DNA sequence is as follows: TGTGCCAGCAGTGAAGCGCCCTTCGGGAGTGGGGACATTCAGTACTTC. The resulting protein is CASSEAPFGSGDIQYF.